These 9 T cell receptor beta chains were all obtained from the same sample, sequenced in a study of shared clonotypes between healthy human individuals. Repertoires were generated with immunoSEQ multiplex PCR, while TCRdb's copy carries only in-frame clones and drops some. The profile shows approximately 1,500,000 clones, approximately 96% of them singletons. Specimen: naive CD4+ T cells sorted from blood. Subset specified: CD45RA+ positively selected. The receptors shown here come from a man aged 25-45 years in good health.

In its sample, this clone was seen once. Other nucleotide sequences in the sample specify the same CDR3. This chain uses TRBV7-2 with TRBJ2-2; a possible D gene is TRBD2 (6 bases). Trimming stripped 3 bases from V and 5 bases from J, with 10 bases between. Germline values: CDR1 SGHTA, CDR2 FQGNSA. The CDR3 sequence is 14 residues long. CDR3 loop: CASSLVGGTGELFF. The CDR3 DNA reads as TGTGCCAGCAGCTTGGTTGGGGGGACCGGGGAGCTGTTTTTT.

The V call is TRBV10-3, the J call TRBJ2-7; D gene ambiguous. Germline CDR1 is ENHRY and CDR2 is SYGVKD. CDR3 length: 13 amino acids. V gave up 6 bases and J gave up 5 bases, with 14 bases separating them. Here the CDR3 DNA reads TGTGCCATCAGGAAGGACGGACCTCACGAGCAGTACTTC. This sequence encodes CAIRKDGPHEQYF.

This sequence joins TRBV30 and TRBJ2-2, with D perhaps matching TRBD1 or TRBD2 (5 bases each). CDR1 is GTSNPN and CDR2 is SVGIG in the germline V gene (reference sequence). The CDR3 loop spans 14 amino acids. Deletions cut 0 bases from V and 6 bases from J, with 11 bases between. The CDR3 reads CAWSVLKGPGELFF. CDR3 coding DNA: TGTGCCTGGAGTGTACTAAAGGGACCCGGGGAGCTGTTTTTT.

The chain uses TRBV5-4 and TRBJ2-4; 7 bases line up with TRBD1. J gave up 4 bases and V 0 bases, and 4 bases lay outside the gene matches. Germline V gives CDR1 SGHNT, CDR2 YYREEE (reference sequence). The length of the CDR3 is 15 residues. The CDR3 reads CASSLVGQSKNIQYF. The CDR3 bases are TGTGCCAGCAGCTTGGTGGGACAGAGTAAAAACATTCAGTACTTC.

This chain links TRBV2 with TRBJ2-3; 13 bases map to TRBD2. Germline trimming cut 6 bases from V and 6 bases from J; bases unmatched to any gene: 9. The CDR3 totals 16 residues. From germline, CDR1 is SNHLY and CDR2 FYNNEI. The CDR3 protein is CASSDGLAGETDTQYF. The CDR3 nucleotides read TGTGCCAGCAGCGACGGACTAGCGGGAGAAACCGATACGCAGTATTTT.

As regards this clone: This sample includes further DNA sequences coding for the same CDR3. The genes are TRBV5-1 and TRBJ2-5; no clear D gene. Germline assignment: CDR1 SGHRS and CDR2 YFSETQ. V lost 0 bases and J 2 bases, leaving 5 bases between the germline ends. This CDR3 has 13 amino acids. The CDR3 protein is CASSLVGQETQYF. In DNA form, the CDR3 reads TGCGCCAGCAGCTTGGTAGGACAAGAGACCCAGTACTTC.

This clone showed up just once. The gene calls are TRBV7-9 and TRBJ1-2; TRBD1 is a possible D gene (6 bases). This CDR3 is built from 13 residues. CDR1 and CDR2 from the germline V gene are SEHNR and FQNEAQ (reference sequence). V lost 5 bases, J lost 13 bases, and 20 bases lay in between. CDR3: CASSIKQGEEGTF. CDR3 coding DNA: TGTGCCAGCAGCATAAAACAGGGTGAGGAGGGCACCTTC.

The rearrangement joins TRBV7-9 to TRBJ1-2, with 7 bases lining up with TRBD1. Germline V lookup: CDR1 SEHNR, CDR2 FQNEAQ (reference sequence). CDR3 length: 15 amino acids. Unmatched junction bases numbered 5, after V lost 4 bases and J lost 0 bases. The CDR3 coding sequence is TGTGCCAGCAGCTCCTGGGACAGAGCTAACTATGGCTACACCTTC. Translation: CASSSWDRANYGYTF.

In regard to this clone: Other nucleotide sequences from this sample produce the same CDR3. This sequence joins TRBV9 and TRBJ2-3; D is undetermined. Trimming stripped 0 bases from V and 5 bases from J, with 7 bases between. The CDR3 loop spans 13 amino acids. The germline V gene has CDR1 SGDLS and CDR2 YYNGEE. This CDR3 is CASSVVGLDTQYF. The CDR3 DNA follows: TGTGCCAGCAGCGTAGTGGGTTTAGATACGCAGTATTTT.